The rows below give T cell receptor beta chains drawn from one sample of a study of cytomegalovirus exposure and HLA in healthy donors. TCRdb's table, derived via immunoSEQ multiplex PCR, lists solely in-frame clones and lacks some. Here the sample spans 200,000 to 250,000 clones, around 83% being singletons. The sequenced sample consisted of PBMCs. These receptors were collected from a girl under 18 in good health and CMV-seronegative. CDR3s include the opening cysteine and the closing phenylalanine or tryptophan. Each record gives: J gene, V gene, D gene, CDR3 protein, CDR3 DNA. A D gene is named only where the DNA matches it firmly.

>TRBJ2-2|TRBV6-5|TRBD1
CASSGDRGRTGELFF
TGTGCCAGCAGTGGGGACAGGGGGCGCACCGGGGAGCTGTTTTTT
>TRBJ1-1|TRBV18|NA
CASSPQGGYTEAFF
TGTGCCAGCTCACCACAAGGGGGTTACACTGAAGCTTTCTTT
>TRBJ1-1|TRBV5-1|TRBD1
CASSLVGTVNTEAFF
TGCGCCAGCAGCTTGGTAGGGACAGTGAACACTGAAGCTTTCTTT
>TRBJ1-5|TRBV2|TRBD1
CASREQGAPNQPQHF
TGTGCCAGCAGGGAACAGGGGGCGCCGAATCAGCCCCAGCATTTT
>TRBJ1-5|TRBV19|NA
CASSIGVKSNQPQHF
TGTGCCAGTAGTATAGGAGTTAAGAGCAATCAGCCCCAGCATTTT
>TRBJ1-5|TRBV28|NA
CASSRLQNQPQHF
TGTGCCAGCAGTCGTTTACAGAATCAGCCCCAGCATTTT
>TRBJ1-4|TRBV15|NA
CATSIGGQPDEKLFF
TGTGCCACCAGCATCGGGGGTCAGCCGGATGAAAAACTGTTTTTT
>TRBJ2-7|TRBV7-9|TRBD2
CASSLALAGSLEQYF
TGTGCCAGCAGCTTAGCGCTAGCGGGATCTTTAGAGCAGTACTTC
>TRBJ2-2|TRBV10-1|NA
CASSELEHTGELFF
TGCGCCAGCAGTGAGTTGGAGCACACCGGGGAGCTGTTTTTT
>TRBJ1-2|TRBV4-2|NA
CASSQGNQVGYTF
TGTGCCAGCAGCCAAGGTAATCAGGTTGGCTACACCTTC
>TRBJ2-3|TRBV28|NA
CASSLSAYPTDTQYF
TGTGCCAGCAGTTTATCTGCCTACCCCACAGATACGCAGTATTTT
>TRBJ2-1|TRBV6-1|TRBD2
CASSWGGSYNEQFF
TGTGCCAGCAGTTGGGGGGGCTCCTACAATGAGCAGTTCTTC
>TRBJ1-1|TRBV5-4|NA
CASSLGGEGRLTEAFF
TGTGCCAGCAGCTTGGGCGGGGAAGGGCGTCTCACTGAAGCTTTCTTT
>TRBJ2-7|TRBV30|NA
CAWSVRLGAYEQYF
TGTGCCTGGAGTGTACGGCTAGGTGCCTACGAGCAGTACTTC
>TRBJ2-7|TRBV2|NA
CASSEIRIEQYF
TGTGCCAGCAGTGAAATCAGGATCGAGCAGTACTTC
>TRBJ2-3|TRBV9|TRBD1
CASSTTGQTSTDTQYF
TGTGCCAGCAGCACGACGGGACAGACGAGCACAGATACGCAGTATTTT
>TRBJ2-7|TRBV15|TRBD1
CATSRGGTGVIYEQYF
TGTGCCACCAGCAGAGGTGGGACAGGTGTAATCTACGAGCAGTACTTC
>TRBJ1-3|TRBV4-2|NA
CASSQDPRQDLYSGNTIYF
TGTGCCAGCAGCCAAGACCCCCGACAGGATTTATACTCTGGAAACACCATATATTTT
>TRBJ2-5|TRBV21-1|NA
CASSGTEEEGQYF
TGTGCCAGCTCCGGGACGGAGGAGGAGGGCCAGTACTTC
>TRBJ2-1|TRBV10-2|TRBD2
CARPSGTSYNEQFF
TGCGCCAGGCCCAGCGGGACCTCCTACAATGAGCAGTTCTTC
>TRBJ2-5|TRBV4-2|NA
CASSQDFAETQYF
TGTGCCAGCAGCCAAGATTTCGCGGAGACCCAGTACTTC
>TRBJ2-7|TRBV5-1|TRBD2
CASSLGDYSYEQYF
TGCGCCAGCAGCTTGGGGGACTATTCCTACGAGCAGTACTTC
>TRBJ2-1|TRBV6-5|NA
CASRVSFGSYNEQFF
TGTGCCAGCAGGGTGTCTTTCGGCTCCTACAATGAGCAGTTCTTC
>TRBJ2-7|TRBV30|NA
CAWSRGHLYEQYF
TGTGCCTGGAGTAGGGGACATCTTTACGAGCAGTACTTC
>TRBJ1-2|TRBV5-1|NA
CASSLAGEGYTF
TGCGCCAGCAGCTTGGCAGGGGAGGGCTACACCTTC
>TRBJ2-7|TRBV27|TRBD2
CASSLGTSGYEQYF
TGTGCCAGCAGTTTAGGGACTAGCGGCTACGAGCAGTACTTC
>TRBJ2-6|TRBV27|TRBD1
CASTSGGGGANVLTF
TGTGCCAGCACCTCAGGGGGTGGAGGGGCCAACGTCCTGACTTTC